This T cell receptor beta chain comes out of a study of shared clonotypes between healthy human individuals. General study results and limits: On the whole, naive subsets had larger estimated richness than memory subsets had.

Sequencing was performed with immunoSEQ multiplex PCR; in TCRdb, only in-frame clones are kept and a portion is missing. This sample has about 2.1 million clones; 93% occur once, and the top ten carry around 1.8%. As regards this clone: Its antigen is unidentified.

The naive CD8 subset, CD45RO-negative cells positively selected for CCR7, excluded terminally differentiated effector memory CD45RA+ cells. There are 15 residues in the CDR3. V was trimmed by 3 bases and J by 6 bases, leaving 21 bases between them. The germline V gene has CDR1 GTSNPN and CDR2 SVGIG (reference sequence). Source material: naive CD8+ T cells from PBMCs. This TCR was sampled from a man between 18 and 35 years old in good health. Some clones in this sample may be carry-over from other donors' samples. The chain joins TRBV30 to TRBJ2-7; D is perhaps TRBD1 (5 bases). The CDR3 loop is CAWRGRVARAFEQYF. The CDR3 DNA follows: TGTGCCTGGAGGGGTAGGGTGGCCAGGGCTTTCGAGCAGTACTTC. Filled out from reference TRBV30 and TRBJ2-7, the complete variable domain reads SQTIHQWPATLVQPVGSPLSLECTVEGTSNPNLYWYRQAAGRGLQLLFYSVGIGQISSEVPQNLSASRPQDRQFILSSKKLLLSDSGFYLCAWRGRVARAFEQYFGPGTRLTVT.